Listed below are T cell receptor beta chains from one sample, sequenced in a study of cytomegalovirus exposure and HLA in healthy donors. Using immunoSEQ multiplex PCR, the repertoire was profiled, and TCRdb retains in-frame clones only, with some absent. The sample holds 150,000 to 160,000 clones, approximately 74% seen once. The sequencing sample was made of PBMCs. The origin of the receptors is a man aged 18 to 29 in good health and CMV-seronegative. Both conserved end residues are part of each CDR3. D genes are given only for firm matches. Only part of the rows carry a size: once, few, many, or a class if the clone is expanded.

TRBJ2-7 | - | TRBV4-2 | - | CASSQAEGQYEQYF | TGTGCCAGCAGCCAAGCCGAGGGTCAGTACGAGCAGTACTTC
TRBJ2-1 | TRBD2 | TRBV6-1 | - | CASSETAGGGIHEQFF | TGTGCCAGCAGCGAAACCGCCGGCGGGGGGATACATGAGCAGTTCTTC
TRBJ1-4 | - | TRBV27 | - | CASSFRVAGDEKLFF | TGTGCCAGCAGTTTTCGGGTAGCAGGGGACGAAAAACTGTTTTTT
TRBJ1-2 | TRBD1 | TRBV27 | - | CASSLRSWGTDYGYTF | TGTGCCAGCAGTTTAAGGTCTTGGGGGACAGATTATGGTTACACCTTC
TRBJ2-1 | TRBD2 | TRBV5-5 | - | CASSYRTSGGIDEQFF | TGTGCCAGCAGCTACCGGACTAGCGGGGGGATCGATGAGCAGTTCTTC
TRBJ1-4 | TRBD1 | TRBV30 | - | CAHGQGNSHEKLFF | TGTGCCCACGGACAGGGCAACTCCCATGAAAAACTGTTTTTT
TRBJ1-1 | - | TRBV4-2 | - | CASSQERGGSEAFF | TGTGCCAGCAGCCAAGAGCGGGGCGGCTCTGAAGCTTTCTTT
TRBJ2-5 | - | TRBV9 | once | CASSVSQGGWEETQYF | TGTGCCAGCAGCGTATCTCAGGGGGGCTGGGAAGAGACCCAGTACTTC
TRBJ1-1 | - | TRBV7-9 | - | CASNTYSGAGTEAFF | TGTGCCAGCAACACATACTCAGGGGCAGGGACTGAAGCTTTCTTT
TRBJ1-3 | - | TRBV9 | - | CASSVTGTTLSSGNTIYF | TGTGCCAGCAGCGTTACCGGGACAACACTGAGCTCTGGAAACACCATATATTTT
TRBJ2-7 | - | TRBV5-6 | - | CASSYGGSYEQYF | TGTGCCAGCAGCTACGGGGGCTCCTACGAGCAGTACTTC
TRBJ2-2 | - | TRBV9 | - | CASSAPGLTNTGELFF | TGTGCCAGCAGCGCCCCAGGGCTTACGAACACCGGGGAGCTGTTTTTT
TRBJ2-1 | - | TRBV15 | - | CATSRLTGSSYNEQFF | TGTGCCACCAGCAGACTTACAGGGAGCTCCTACAATGAGCAGTTCTTC
TRBJ2-3 | TRBD1 | TRBV5-1 | few | CASSSWTGFDTQYF | TGCGCCAGCAGTTCCTGGACAGGCTTCGATACGCAGTATTTT
TRBJ2-3 | TRBD1 | TRBV11-2 | - | CASSSYRDRGIYF | TGTGCCAGCAGCTCCTACCGGGACAGGGGAATTTATTTT
TRBJ2-5 | - | TRBV10-3 | - | CATVERDSQRETQYF | TGTGCCACGGTTGAACGGGACTCCCAACGGGAGACCCAGTACTTC
TRBJ2-7 | TRBD1 | TRBV9 | - | CASSAGQQSYEQYF | TGTGCCAGCAGCGCGGGACAGCAAAGCTACGAGCAGTACTTC
TRBJ1-2 | - | TRBV19 | - | CASSIYHYYGYTF | TGTGCCAGTAGTATTTATCACTACTATGGCTACACCTTC
TRBJ2-2 | TRBD1 | TRBV7-6 | - | CASSYRTGRTGELFF | TGTGCCAGCAGCTATAGGACAGGGCGCACGGGGGAGCTGTTTTTT
TRBJ1-1 | TRBD1 | TRBV5-6 | - | CASSLGGGKSWTEAFF | TGTGCCAGCAGCTTGGGAGGGGGCAAAAGTTGGACTGAAGCTTTCTTT
TRBJ2-3 | - | TRBV7-2 | - | CASSIRGGVDTQYF | TGTGCCAGCAGCATCAGGGGAGGGGTGGATACGCAGTATTTT
TRBJ2-3 | - | TRBV28 | few | CASSRRGGTQYF | TGTGCCAGCAGCCGCAGGGGTGGTACGCAGTATTTT
TRBJ1-1 | TRBD1 | TRBV7-9 | - | CASRSRDRGPEAFF | TGTGCCAGCAGATCCCGGGACAGGGGGCCTGAAGCTTTCTTT